The 5 T cell receptor beta chains below come from one sample, sequenced in a study of blood T cell repertoires in COVID-19. Here immunoSEQ multiplex PCR was the method, and the copy in TCRdb shows in-frame clones only, minus some. The data show under 250,000 clones, roughly 92% seen once. The sample was peripheral blood. The receptors originated from a man aged 55 to 70 with COVID-19, enrolled during active disease.

V is TRBV10-3 and J is TRBJ2-5, with D possibly TRBD1 on 5 matching bases. The CDR3 consists of 13 residues. Trimming cost V 0 bases and J 5 bases, with 7 bases left between them. Per the germline V gene, CDR1 is ENHRY and CDR2 is SYGVKD. The DNA of the CDR3 is TGTGCCATCAGTGAGTCCCACAGGGAGACCCAGTACTTC. Translated, it gives CAISESHRETQYF.

In DNA, the CDR3 is TGTGCCACCAGTGGCGCCAACCTAGCGATAAGCACAGATACGCAGTATTTT. It codes for CATSGANLAISTDTQYF. The rearrangement links TRBV24-1 to TRBJ2-3; a weak D match, TRBD2 (6 bases). Germline V CDR1 and CDR2: KGHDR, SFDVKD. The CDR3 runs to 17 residues. V lost 5 bases, J lost 0 bases, and 17 bases lay in between.

This sequence joins TRBV2 and TRBJ1-5; 10 bases are shared with TRBD1. The germline CDR1 and CDR2 sequences are SNHLY and FYNNEI. The CDR3 is 14 amino acids. V was clipped by 6 bases and J by 6 bases; unmatched bases: 5. In DNA form, the CDR3 reads TGTGCCAGCAGCGACAGGGGGCTCGGTCAGCCCCAGCATTTT. It is translated as CASSDRGLGQPQHF. The whole variable domain, remainder taken from reference TRBV2 and TRBJ1-5, is EPEVTQTPSHQVTQMGQEVILRCVPISNHLYFYWYRQILGQKVEFLVSFYNNEISEKSEIFDDQFSVERPDGSNFTLKIRSTKLEDSAMYFCASSDRGLGQPQHFGDGTRLSIL.

V usage is TRBV10-3 and J usage is TRBJ1-6, with a possible D match to TRBD1 (6 bases). The germline V gene has CDR1 ENHRY and CDR2 SYGVKD. The CDR3 covers 15 residues. The V gene lost 5 bases and the J gene lost 6 bases, with 14 bases spanning the gap. As DNA, the CDR3 is TGTGCCATCAGTCCTGCGGACAGAACTAATTCACCCCTCCACTTT. Translated: CAISPADRTNSPLHF.

The genes are TRBV20-1 and TRBJ2-3; 8 bases fit TRBD2. The germline gives CDR1 DFQATT, CDR2 SNEGSKA (reference sequence). With V trimmed by 3 bases and J by 6 bases, 11 bases remained unmatched. The CDR3 is 15 amino acids. The CDR3 loop is CSASKLADPLDTQYF. The CDR3 DNA follows: TGCAGTGCTAGTAAACTAGCGGACCCCCTGGATACGCAGTATTTT.